This T cell receptor beta chain was captured by sequencing in a study of T-cell memory formation after mild COVID-19. General study findings and limits: Day 15 to 85 contracting clones showed balanced CD4/CD8; day 15 to 37 expanders favored CD4+. For second-wave clones that peaked at day 37, SARS-CoV-2 specificity went unverified. Pre-infection memory showed some responding clones, and this suggested that cross-reactive memory joined. Shrinking CD4+ clones were chiefly CM and EM; CD8+ ones were chiefly EMRA.

The CDR3 is 15 residues long. Germline CDR1 is SEHNR and CDR2 is FQNEAQ (reference sequence). V was pared by 1 base and J by 4 bases, with 13 bases between. Regarding this clonotype: Its antigen is not known.

Each CDR3 protein is one row after TCRdb ran MiXCR on the 5' RACE reads. The sample lists 200,000 to 250,000 distinct CDR3 sequences, 10% to 13% occurring once. Sequenced: PBMCs or a T cell subset sorted from them (not recorded which). This clonotype was sampled from a man aged 18 to 35 who had mild COVID-19 (a few samples of this study predate the infection). Cell type and time point are not known. The chain couples TRBV7-9 to TRBJ2-5, with unresolved D. The CDR3 DNA sequence: TGTGCCAGCAGCTTAGGTGACCAAACCGGAGAGACCCAGTACTTC. It codes for CASSLGDQTGETQYF.